These 2 T cell receptor beta chains came from one sample sequenced in a study of sequential checkpoint blockade in melanoma. The protocol was immunoSEQ multiplex PCR, while the TCRdb copy is restricted to in-frame clones and leaves out a portion. The table has about 13,000 clones, 21% seen once; the top ten hold roughly 6.5%. Described treatment: randomized to nivolumab then ipilimumab (arm A) or the reverse (arm B). The source was tumor tissue (inferred from file names), collected from a patient given nivolumab and ipilimumab in sequence. The source of these receptors is a human donor with melanoma.

The rearrangement joins TRBV9 to TRBJ1-2; D gene uncertain. V was clipped by 0 bases and J by 2 bases, with 5 bases between them. The CDR3 contains 13 residues. In germline, CDR1 is SGDLS, CDR2 YYNGEE. The CDR3 sequence is CASSVDVNYGYTF. For the CDR3, the DNA is TGTGCCAGCAGCGTAGACGTAAACTATGGCTACACCTTC.

V and J are TRBV14 and TRBJ2-5; the match to TRBD2 covers 8 bases. Germline CDR1 reads SGHDN; CDR2 reads FVKESK. The CDR3 has 16 amino acids. Trimming cost V 0 bases and J 4 bases; bases outside gene matches: 7. CDR3 in amino acids: CASSQDRVAGTETQYF. For the CDR3, the DNA is TGTGCCAGCAGCCAAGATCGCGTAGCGGGGACAGAGACCCAGTACTTC.